The 31 T cell receptor beta chains listed next were all sequenced from one sample in a study of T cells in Graves' hyperthyroidism and ophthalmopathy. Template material for amplifying TCR beta CDR3 regions consisted of RNA transcripts. TCR CDR3 regions were first amplified by RT-PCR with HTBI primers. TCRdb re-analysed the multiplex PCR reads in MiXCR, keeping a single row per CDR3 protein. This sample yields around 400,000 distinct CDR3 sequences, of which approximately 14% are seen a single time; roughly a quarter belongs to the top ten. Sequences were obtained from blood. The receptor set was obtained from a woman aged 18-30 years with Graves' hyperthyroidism that later progressed to Graves' ophthalmopathy.

This clonotype has at least ten counts. V is TRBV20-1 and J is TRBJ2-5; 13 bases are shared with TRBD2. CDR1 is DFQATT, CDR2 SNEGSKA, per germline (reference sequence). With 5 bases clipped from V and 5 bases from J, the junction kept 14 bases outside the gene matches. This CDR3 is built from 17 residues. The DNA of the CDR3 is TGCAGTGCTCCCGCCCACGGACTAGCGGGAGCCCGGGAGACCCAGTACTTC. Translating it yields CSAPAHGLAGARETQYF.

This clonotype was seen a handful of times. The chain recombines TRBV18 with TRBJ2-2, with 7 bases lining up with TRBD2. The germline V gene encodes CDR1 KGHSH and CDR2 LQKENI. J lost 5 bases, V lost 0 bases, and 6 bases had no gene match. The CDR3 has 16 residues. The CDR3 protein is CASSPPTAGWTGELFF. The CDR3 bases are TGTGCCAGCTCACCACCGACAGCGGGGTGGACCGGGGAGCTGTTTTTT.

This clonotype was recorded a few times. The J gene is TRBJ2-1, the V gene TRBV6-1; possibly TRBD1 or TRBD2 for D (5 bases each). Per germline, CDR1 MNHNS and CDR2 SASEGT. V was clipped by 1 base and J by 6 bases, with 13 bases between them. This CDR3 is built from 15 residues. The CDR3 reads CASSEGSFGANEQFF. CDR3 nucleotides: TGTGCCAGCAGTGAAGGGAGCTTCGGGGCCAATGAGCAGTTCTTC.

The chain is built from TRBV19 and TRBJ1-5; D ambiguous. The CDR3 sequence is 16 residues long. CDR1 is LNHDA and CDR2 is SQIVND in the germline V gene (reference sequence). Trimming removed 3 bases from V and 3 bases from J, with 15 bases in between. The CDR3 loop reads CASSIGLLSLNQPQHF. CDR3 sequence (DNA): TGTGCCAGTAGTATTGGTTTATTGTCACTCAATCAGCCCCAGCATTTT. The variable domain in full, completed from reference TRBV19 and TRBJ1-5, reads DGGITQSPKYLFRKEGQNVTLSCEQNLNHDAMYWYRQDPGQGLRLIYYSQIVNDFQKGDIAEGYSVSREKKESFPLTVTSAQKNPTAFYLCASSIGLLSLNQPQHFGDGTRLSIL.

This clonotype was recorded many times. The chain employs TRBV18 and TRBJ2-1; 15 nucleotides match TRBD2. This CDR3 spans 17 amino acids. J was trimmed by 5 bases and V by 4 bases; bases with no gene match: 6. Germline CDR1 is KGHSH and CDR2 is LQKENI. DNA for the CDR3: TGTGCCAGCTCACAGGGACTAGCGGGAGGCACAGACAATGAGCAGTTCTTC. Translation: CASSQGLAGGTDNEQFF.

This clonotype was counted many times. The V gene is TRBV24-1, the J gene TRBJ2-5; 7 bases line up with TRBD1. Germline CDR1 KGHDR, CDR2 SFDVKD. Trimming cost V 4 bases and J 5 bases; bases outside gene matches: 9. CDR3 length: 15 residues. Here the CDR3 reads CATSDPAGTAETQYF. For the CDR3, the DNA is TGTGCCACCAGTGACCCGGCCGGGACAGCGGAGACCCAGTACTTC.

This clonotype was seen many times. The rearrangement joins TRBV28 to TRBJ2-7; D gene uncertain. The V and J ends lost 4 bases and 6 bases respectively, with 22 bases between them. The CDR3 covers 16 residues. Germline CDR1 reads MDHEN; CDR2 reads SYDVKM. The CDR3 sequence: CASSYTSGAYLLEQYF. CDR3 coding DNA: TGTGCCAGCAGTTATACTTCGGGCGCTTACCTGCTCGAGCAGTACTTC.

This clonotype showed up many times. The chain combines TRBV6-1 with TRBJ2-5; 10 bases align to TRBD2. Per germline, CDR1 MNHNS and CDR2 SASEGT. The CDR3 length is 14 residues. The V gene end was trimmed by 7 bases and the J gene end by 5 bases; junction bases not matched to a gene: 7. The CDR3 region has the DNA TGTGCCAGCACCAGGACTAGCGGTTGGGAGACCCAGTACTTC. Its translation: CASTRTSGWETQYF.

This clonotype was found once. The V call is TRBV5-5, the J call TRBJ2-7; 11 nucleotides match TRBD2. Germline-derived CDR1 and CDR2 are SGHKS and YYEKEE (reference sequence). The CDR3 is 17 amino acids. V lost 4 bases, J lost 6 bases, and 15 bases stayed unmatched. The chain's CDR3 is CASSQPAIAGGGGEQYF. CDR3 nucleotide sequence: TGTGCCAGCAGCCAACCTGCCATAGCGGGAGGGGGGGGCGAGCAGTACTTC.

This clonotype appeared many times. The genes are TRBV3-1 and TRBJ2-7; no definite D call. V was trimmed by 0 bases and J by 6 bases, leaving 15 bases between them. Germline V gene lookup returns CDR1 LGHDT and CDR2 YNNKEL (reference sequence). The CDR3 is made up of 15 amino acids. This CDR3 is CASSQEGIAPFEQYF. In DNA form, the CDR3 reads TGTGCCAGCAGCCAAGAGGGTATTGCCCCTTTCGAGCAGTACTTC.

V gene TRBV5-1 combines with J gene TRBJ1-2; a weak D match, TRBD1 (6 bases). The CDR3 is made up of 17 amino acids. Trimming removed 3 bases from V and 2 bases from J, with 20 bases in between. The germline gives CDR1 SGHRS, CDR2 YFSETQ. The CDR3 DNA follows: TGCGCCAGCAGCTCAACCCCGGGGGGGGGCGGAAACTATGGCTACACCTTC. It translates to CASSSTPGGGGNYGYTF.

This clonotype was observed a handful of times. The chain recombines TRBV19 with TRBJ1-1, with D possibly TRBD1 on 5 matching bases. V lost 7 bases and J lost 5, with 14 bases in between. Germline V gene data show CDR1 as LNHDA and CDR2 as SQIVND (reference sequence). The CDR3 runs to 13 residues. The chain's CDR3 is CASKGPGVTEAFF. CDR3 in DNA: TGTGCCAGTAAGGGCCCGGGGGTGACTGAAGCTTTCTTT. Based on the CDR3 plus reference TRBV19 and TRBJ1-1, the full variable domain is DGGITQSPKYLFRKEGQNVTLSCEQNLNHDAMYWYRQDPGQGLRLIYYSQIVNDFQKGDIAEGYSVSREKKESFPLTVTSAQKNPTAFYLCASKGPGVTEAFFGQGTRLTVV.

This clonotype was counted at least ten times. The V gene is TRBV28, the J gene TRBJ1-1; D possibly corresponds to TRBD1 (6 bases). Trimming removed 3 bases from V and 6 bases from J, with 17 bases in between. CDR3 size: 15 residues. The germline gives CDR1 MDHEN, CDR2 SYDVKM. The CDR3 sequence: CASSFMGGRLAEAFF. The CDR3 DNA reads TGTGCCAGCAGTTTTATGGGGGGCAGGTTGGCTGAAGCTTTCTTT.

This clonotype appeared a few times. The V call is TRBV12-3 or TRBV12-4, the J call TRBJ2-1; D remains ambiguous. This CDR3 has 15 amino acids. Trimming shortened V by 7 bases and J by 4 bases, and 17 bases separated the two germline ends. In DNA, the CDR3 is TGTGCCAGCACCCCAAAGGCAGGAATATACAATGAGCAGTTCTTC. Encoded protein: CASTPKAGIYNEQFF.

The chain combines TRBV24-1 with TRBJ2-3; 7 bases match TRBD1. Germline lookup yields CDR1 KGHDR and CDR2 SFDVKD. J lost 2 bases, V lost 2 bases, and 6 bases had no gene match. The CDR3 spans 16 residues. The CDR3, as DNA: TGTGCCACCAGTGATTCGACAGGGCCCCTCACAGATACGCAGTATTTT. It specifies CATSDSTGPLTDTQYF.

This clonotype was recorded many times. The chain couples TRBV7-9 to TRBJ2-4; D possibly corresponds to TRBD2 (5 bases). The germline gives CDR1 SEHNR, CDR2 FQNEAQ (reference sequence). The CDR3 has 14 residues. Trimming shortened V by 7 bases and J by 5 bases, and 15 bases separated the two germline ends. The CDR3 protein is CASNSGPDENIQYF. The CDR3 DNA sequence: TGTGCCAGCAACAGCGGCCCCGACGAAAACATTCAGTACTTC.

This sequence joins TRBV4-1 and TRBJ2-3; 8 positions match TRBD2. Trimming took 0 bases from V and 5 from J; bases not matched to a gene: 4. The germline V gene encodes CDR1 MGHRA and CDR2 YSYEKL. This CDR3 is 15 amino acids long. The CDR3 spells CASSQDLAGIDTQYF. CDR3 sequence (DNA): TGCGCCAGCAGCCAAGATCTAGCGGGTATAGATACGCAGTATTTT.

The chain joins TRBV5-1 to TRBJ2-5; 9 bases align to TRBD2. The CDR3 is 15 amino acids. J was trimmed by 4 bases and V by 5 bases; bases with no gene match: 9. CDR1 SGHRS and CDR2 YFSETQ come from the germline V gene. Written as DNA, the CDR3 is TGCGCCAGCAGACAGCGGACTAGCGTCCCAGAGACCCAGTACTTC. Protein product: CASRQRTSVPETQYF.

A few counts support this clonotype. Germline is not matched at one junction end, which may reflect a read error. The chain recombines TRBV3-1 with TRBJ2-2, with TRBD2 as a possible D gene (5 bases). The germline V gene has CDR1 LGHDT and CDR2 YNNKEL (reference sequence). The CDR3 consists of 16 residues. The CDR3 reads CASSQDISLNTGKLFF. The CDR3 DNA sequence: TGTGCCAGCAGCCAAGATATCAGTCTTAACACCGGGAAGCTGTTTTTT.

This clonotype was observed a few times. V is TRBV7-2 and J is TRBJ1-2; the D gene is possibly TRBD1 (6 bases). Germline V CDR1 and CDR2: SGHTA, FQGNSA. Between the trimmed V and J ends, which lost 5 bases and 4 bases, there was a span of 20 bases. The CDR3 totals 16 residues. CDR3 amino acids: CASSRAGGAGFYGYTF. DNA for the CDR3: TGTGCCAGCAGCCGCGCGGGGGGGGCGGGTTTCTATGGCTACACCTTC.

This clonotype came up many times. The chain links TRBV20-1 to TRBJ2-7; D might be TRBD1 (5 bases). CDR1 and CDR2 from the germline V gene are DFQATT and SNEGSKA (reference sequence). The V gene lost 3 bases and the J gene lost 1 base, with 10 bases spanning the gap. The CDR3 runs to 13 residues. CDR3: CSARQTASYEQYF. In nucleotides, the CDR3 is TGCAGTGCTAGGCAGACAGCGTCCTACGAGCAGTACTTC.

This clonotype was recorded at least ten times. The rearrangement joins TRBV11-2 to TRBJ1-2; D ambiguous. Germline CDR1 reads SGHAT; CDR2 reads FQNNGV. The CDR3 runs 16 residues. The V end was cut by 1 base, the J end by 9 bases, with 21 bases between. CDR3 sequence: CASSLVVGESHYSYTF. CDR3 sequence (DNA): TGTGCCAGCAGCTTAGTGGTCGGGGAATCCCATTATAGCTACACCTTC.

The J gene is TRBJ2-1, the V gene TRBV9; 8 bases map to TRBD1. The germline CDR1 and CDR2 sequences are SGDLS and YYNGEE. Trimming removed 0 bases from V and 8 bases from J; junction bases left unmatched: 7. CDR3 length: 15 residues. Written as DNA, the CDR3 is TGTGCCAGCAGCGTAGCTCCGGGACAGGCGGATGAGCAGTTCTTC. Its translation is CASSVAPGQADEQFF.

This clonotype was observed a few times. V and J are TRBV10-3 and TRBJ1-5, with D possibly being TRBD1 (5 bases). CDR3 length equals 15 residues. V was cut by 2 bases and J by 2 bases, with 10 bases left in between. CDR1 and CDR2 (germline): ENHRY, SYGVKD. In DNA form, the CDR3 reads TGTGCCATCAGTGAGGGCAGGGAGGGCAATCAGCCCCAGCATTTT. It translates to CAISEGREGNQPQHF.

This clonotype was observed a few times. The chain is built from TRBV6-2 or TRBV6-3 and TRBJ2-2; TRBD2 aligns across 9 bases. After removal of 8 bases from V and 3 bases from J, the junction contained 13 bases not matched to a gene. The CDR3 consists of 17 residues. The germline V gene has CDR1 MNHEY and CDR2 SVGEGT. CDR3 region: CASVSLKTSGYTGELFF. CDR3 nucleotide sequence: TGTGCCAGCGTATCCCTAAAGACTAGCGGTTACACCGGGGAGCTGTTTTTT.

The table lists this clonotype with many counts. The chain has TRBV27 and TRBJ1-2, with D perhaps matching TRBD1 (6 bases). The CDR3 has 13 amino acids. With 5 bases removed from V and 5 bases from J, the gap between germline ends came to 12 bases. CDR1 is MNHEY, CDR2 SMNVEV, per germline (reference sequence). The CDR3 is CASSPLGGYGYTF. The CDR3 nucleotides are TGTGCCAGCAGTCCCCTAGGGGGATATGGCTACACCTTC.

This clonotype came up many times. The chain employs TRBV12-3 or TRBV12-4 and TRBJ1-1; D gene unclear. This CDR3 spans 17 amino acids. Trimming took 8 bases from V and 2 from J, leaving 24 bases between them. CDR3 nucleotides: TGTGCCAGCTGCTCAACCTTAATCTGGGCGGTCAACACTGAAGCTTTCTTT. Protein product: CASCSTLIWAVNTEAFF.

This clonotype was recorded at least ten times. The rearrangement links TRBV12-3 or TRBV12-4 to TRBJ2-5; the match to TRBD1 covers 8 bases. The CDR3 has 16 amino acids. The junction had 14 bases not matched to a gene; V was cut back by 6 bases and J by 5 bases. CDR3 loop: CASSGRLDRGSETQYF. CDR3 sequence (DNA): TGTGCCAGCAGCGGAAGATTAGACAGGGGTAGTGAGACCCAGTACTTC.

Note on this clonotype: This may be a read error, as it is one base from a much larger clone. The chain couples TRBV28 to TRBJ2-2; 8 bases fit TRBD1. V was pared by 7 bases and J by 10 bases, with 8 bases of the junction left unmatched. The CDR3 is 13 amino acids. Germline CDR1 MDHEN, CDR2 SYDVKM. For the CDR3, the DNA is TGTGCCAGCACTCCAGGGGGCAACGAGGAGCTGTTTTTT. It codes for CASTPGGNEELFF.

This clonotype has a handful of counts. This rearrangement joins TRBV7-6 to TRBJ2-7; 15 positions agree with TRBD2. The CDR3 is 23 amino acids. Germline assignment: CDR1 SGHVS and CDR2 FNYEAQ. V shed 4 bases, J shed 4 bases, and the junction held 26 bases outside the gene matches. The CDR3 DNA reads TGTGCCAGCAGCTCAGAAATCTCCGTGGGGGATCCCGGGACTAGCGGGAGGATTTACGAGCAGTACTTC. It translates to CASSSEISVGDPGTSGRIYEQYF.

This clonotype was seen repeatedly, ten times or more. The chain uses TRBV11-2 and TRBJ2-1; D uncertain. Germline V gene sequence: CDR1 SGHAT, CDR2 FQNNGV. Trimming stripped 1 base from V and 10 bases from J, with 14 bases between. The CDR3 has 14 residues. CDR3 loop: CASSLGTLRMEQFF. The CDR3 DNA reads TGTGCCAGCAGCTTAGGGACGCTCCGAATGGAGCAGTTCTTC.